Listed below are T cell receptor beta chains from one sample, sequenced in a study of blood T cell repertoires in COVID-19. This table comes from immunoSEQ multiplex PCR, and its TCRdb copy is limited to in-frame clones, with some not included. The sample contains about 140,000 clones, more than 65% of which appear only once. Sequencing was carried out using peripheral blood. The receptor set was obtained from a human donor in a cohort sampled during active COVID-19. The CDR3 runs from the conserved cysteine through the conserved F or W. Fields, in order: D gene, J gene, clone size, V gene, CDR3 protein, CDR3 DNA. The D gene is left open where the match is weak. Size is stated for part of the rows, as once, few or many counts, or as a class when the clone is expanded.

TRBD1	TRBJ1-5	NA	TRBV2	CASRDRISNQPQHF	TGTGCCAGCAGGGACAGGATTAGCAATCAGCCCCAGCATTTT
TRBD1	TRBJ1-2	NA	TRBV2	CASSEEGAGGGYTF	TGTGCCAGCAGTGAAGAGGGGGCAGGTGGCGGCTACACCTTC
TRBD1	TRBJ2-5	NA	TRBV7-9	CASSFGQTGGYQETQYF	TGTGCCAGCAGCTTTGGTCAGACAGGGGGTTACCAAGAGACCCAGTACTTC
NA	TRBJ2-7	NA	TRBV5-4	CASSHRGGYEQYF	TGTGCCAGCAGCCACAGAGGGGGCTACGAGCAGTACTTC
NA	TRBJ2-7	NA	TRBV28	CASSLYNSYEQYF	TGTGCCAGCAGTTTATATAACAGCTACGAGCAGTACTTC
TRBD1	TRBJ1-5	NA	TRBV13	CASSLGTGRNQPQHF	TGTGCCAGCAGCTTAGGGACAGGGAGAAATCAGCCCCAGCATTTT
NA	TRBJ1-4	NA	TRBV18	CASSPWAGEKLFF	TGTGCCAGCTCACCATGGGCGGGCGAAAAACTGTTTTTT
TRBD1	TRBJ1-5	NA	TRBV4-1	CASSRGQGGNQPQHF	TGCGCCAGCAGTCGAGGACAGGGCGGCAATCAGCCCCAGCATTTT
NA	TRBJ1-5	few	TRBV15	CATSRIAQPQHF	TGTGCCACCAGCAGAATAGCGCAGCCCCAGCATTTT
TRBD1	TRBJ1-1	NA	TRBV5-1	CASRPTGGGTEAFF	TGCGCCAGCAGACCAACAGGGGGAGGTACTGAAGCTTTCTTT
TRBD1	TRBJ2-7	once	TRBV6-1	CASSEAGTGLYEQYF	TGTGCCAGCAGTGAAGCCGGGACAGGCCTCTACGAGCAGTACTTC
NA	TRBJ1-1	NA	TRBV7-9	CASSLPGEGTEAFF	TGTGCCAGCAGCTTACCGGGGGAGGGGACTGAAGCTTTCTTT
NA	TRBJ2-7	NA	TRBV12-3/TRBV12-4	CASSLARGEQYF	TGTGCCAGCAGTTTAGCGCGGGGCGAGCAGTACTTC
NA	TRBJ1-1	NA	TRBV11-3	CASSYGGGLNTEAFF	TGTGCCAGCAGCTATGGCGGGGGGCTGAACACTGAAGCTTTCTTT